These T cell receptor beta chains were read from a single sample in a study of post-analysis software for immune sequencing data. TCRdb itself ran the PCR reads through MiXCR, one entry per CDR3 protein. The profile shows some 370,000 distinct CDR3 sequences, about a third of them singletons. Sequenced: blood. The receptors were sampled from a girl under 18 with multiple sclerosis. The CDR3 runs from the conserved cysteine through the conserved F or W. D genes are given only for firm matches. Some rows have no size entry. The others give once, few or many, or a class for an expanded clone.

v_gene	j_gene	d_gene	abundance	CDR3aa	CDR3nt
TRBV20-1	TRBJ2-7	TRBD2	few	CSARTSGGSVLYEQYF	TGCAGTGCTAGGACTAGCGGGGGGTCTGTACTGTACGAGCAGTACTTC
TRBV4-3	TRBJ2-7	-	few	CASSQDNQGRAYEQYF	TGCGCCAGCAGCCAAGATAACCAGGGGAGAGCCTACGAGCAGTACTTC
TRBV7-2	TRBJ2-7	TRBD1	-	CASSQTGGGYEQYF	TGTGCCAGCAGCCAAACAGGGGGCGGATACGAGCAGTACTTC
TRBV7-9	TRBJ1-1	TRBD1	-	CASSYGNYRGGSNTEAFF	TGTGCCAGCAGCTATGGCAACTACAGGGGGGGCTCGAACACTGAAGCTTTCTTT
TRBV5-5	TRBJ1-2	-	-	CASSTSREGYGYTF	TGTGCCAGCAGCACCTCCAGGGAGGGCTATGGCTACACCTTC
TRBV29-1	TRBJ2-5	TRBD1	-	CSVDPGQGGETQYF	TGCAGCGTCGATCCGGGACAGGGAGGAGAGACCCAGTACTTC
TRBV9	TRBJ1-1	-	few	CASSVFLNTEAFF	TGTGCCAGCAGCGTATTCTTGAACACTGAAGCTTTCTTT
TRBV14	TRBJ2-5	-	-	CASSQIAGDREQYF	TGTGCCAGCAGCCAAATAGCGGGTGACAGGGAGCAGTACTTC
TRBV2	TRBJ1-2	TRBD1	few	CASSAIQGGYGYTF	TGTGCCAGCAGCGCAATACAGGGGGGCTATGGCTACACCTTC
TRBV7-9	TRBJ2-4	-	-	CASSLAAGRSIQYF	TGTGCCAGCAGCTTAGCGGCAGGGCGGAGCATTCAGTACTTC
TRBV29-1	TRBJ2-5	-	many	CSVAKGGTQYF	TGCAGCGTCGCCAAAGGCGGGACCCAGTACTTC
TRBV5-1	TRBJ2-3	-	-	CASSFTDGARDTQYF	TGCGCCAGCAGCTTTACGGACGGGGCAAGAGATACGCAGTATTTT
TRBV9	TRBJ2-5	-	-	CASSVSGKETQYF	TGTGCCAGCAGCGTCTCAGGGAAAGAGACCCAGTACTTC
TRBV7-9	TRBJ2-5	-	few	CASSLDLNQETQYF	TGTGCCAGCAGCTTAGACTTAAATCAAGAGACCCAGTACTTC
TRBV5-1	TRBJ1-6	TRBD1	-	CASSTIPGQGYSPLHF	TGCGCCAGCAGCACAATACCGGGACAGGGTTATTCACCCCTCCACTTT
TRBV7-2	TRBJ1-1	-	few	CASSLRDGPVAFF	TGTGCCAGCAGCCTTAGGGACGGACCCGTAGCTTTCTTT
TRBV12-3/TRBV12-4	TRBJ2-5	TRBD1	-	CASSLGDRDRETQYF	TGTGCCAGCAGTTTGGGGGACAGGGATCGGGAGACCCAGTACTTC
TRBV5-1	TRBJ2-7	TRBD1	-	CASSMDRGYYEQYF	TGCGCCAGCAGCATGGACAGGGGTTACTACGAGCAGTACTTC
TRBV4-2	TRBJ1-1	TRBD1	few	CASSQGGGAWSAFF	TGTGCCAGCAGCCAAGGAGGGGGCGCCTGGTCGGCTTTCTTT
TRBV7-9	TRBJ2-1	TRBD2	once	CASSLYLAGFNEQFF	TGTGCCAGCAGCTTGTATCTAGCGGGGTTTAATGAGCAGTTCTTC
TRBV6-1	TRBJ1-1	-	-	CASGGRRADTEAFF	TGTGCCAGCGGGGGGAGGAGGGCGGACACTGAAGCTTTCTTT
TRBV5-1	TRBJ1-6	-	-	CASSLGQSYNSPLHF	TGCGCCAGCAGCTTGGGACAGTCCTATAATTCACCCCTCCACTTT
TRBV25-1	TRBJ2-5	-	-	CASSGWGDGETQYF	TGTGCCAGCAGTGGGTGGGGGGATGGAGAGACCCAGTACTTC
TRBV6-1	TRBJ2-3	TRBD2	few	CASSVAGATDTQYF	TGTGCCAGCAGTGTAGCGGGGGCTACAGATACGCAGTATTTT
TRBV7-8	TRBJ1-5	-	-	CASSAGGPGYSNQPQHF	TGTGCCAGCAGCGCCGGGGGGCCGGGATATAGCAATCAGCCCCAGCATTTT
TRBV7-9	TRBJ1-4	-	-	CASGLRKGSLHEKLFF	TGTGCCAGCGGCTTACGTAAGGGGTCACTACACGAAAAACTGTTTTTT
TRBV12-3/TRBV12-4	TRBJ1-2	-	few	CASSLGQLNYGYTF	TGTGCCAGCAGTTTAGGACAGCTGAACTATGGCTACACCTTC
TRBV5-1	TRBJ2-7	-	-	CASSVNGGQASEQYF	TGCGCCAGCAGCGTGAACGGGGGGCAGGCGAGCGAGCAGTACTTC
TRBV25-1	TRBJ2-2	-	-	CAGSESGRNTGELFF	TGTGCCGGCAGTGAATCGGGCAGAAACACCGGGGAGCTGTTTTTT
TRBV5-1	TRBJ1-4	-	-	CASSIGTSVEKLFF	TGCGCCAGCAGCATAGGAACCTCGGTAGAAAAACTGTTTTTT
TRBV6-5	TRBJ1-6	-	-	CASRTLGSSYNSPLHF	TGTGCCAGCAGGACGTTGGGGAGCTCCTATAATTCACCCCTCCACTTT
TRBV27	TRBJ2-7	TRBD1	-	CASSLWRTGGCEQYF	TGTGCCAGCAGTTTATGGAGGACAGGGGGCTGCGAGCAGTACTTC
TRBV7-9	TRBJ2-7	TRBD1	-	CASSLFAPGTASYEQYF	TGTGCCAGCAGCTTATTCGCCCCCGGGACAGCCTCCTACGAGCAGTACTTC